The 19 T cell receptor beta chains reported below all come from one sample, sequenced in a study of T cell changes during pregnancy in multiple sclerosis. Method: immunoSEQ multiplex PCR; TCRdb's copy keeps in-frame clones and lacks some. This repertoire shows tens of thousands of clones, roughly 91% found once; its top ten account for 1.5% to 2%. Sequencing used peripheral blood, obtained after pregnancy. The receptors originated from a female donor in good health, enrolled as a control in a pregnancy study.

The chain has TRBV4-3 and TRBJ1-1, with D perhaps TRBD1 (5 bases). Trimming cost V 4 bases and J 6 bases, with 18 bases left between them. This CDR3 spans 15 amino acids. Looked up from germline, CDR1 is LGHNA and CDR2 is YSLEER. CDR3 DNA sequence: TGCGCCAGCAGCCGGGGGGTGGGGCAACCCCCTGAAGCTTTCTTT. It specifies CASSRGVGQPPEAFF.

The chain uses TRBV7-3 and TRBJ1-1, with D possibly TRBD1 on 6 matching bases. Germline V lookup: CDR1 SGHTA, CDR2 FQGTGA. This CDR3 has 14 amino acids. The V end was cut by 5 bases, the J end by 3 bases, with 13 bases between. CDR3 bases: TGTGCCAGCAGCCCCTGGGCAGGGGACACTGAAGCTTTCTTT. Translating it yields CASSPWAGDTEAFF. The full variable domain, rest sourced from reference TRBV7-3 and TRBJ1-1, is GAGVSQTPSNKVTEKGKYVELRCDPISGHTALYWYRQSLGQGPEFLIYFQGTGAADDSGLPNDRFFAVRPEGSVSTLKIQRTERGDSAVYLCASSPWAGDTEAFFGQGTRLTVV.

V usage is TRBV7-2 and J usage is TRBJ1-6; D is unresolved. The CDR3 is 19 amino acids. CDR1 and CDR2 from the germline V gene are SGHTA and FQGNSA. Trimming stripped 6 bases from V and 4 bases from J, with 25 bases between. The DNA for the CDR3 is TGTGCCAGCAGTCACAATCGGGGAGCTTTGGACCTGTATAATTCACCCCTCCACTTT. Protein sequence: CASSHNRGALDLYNSPLHF.

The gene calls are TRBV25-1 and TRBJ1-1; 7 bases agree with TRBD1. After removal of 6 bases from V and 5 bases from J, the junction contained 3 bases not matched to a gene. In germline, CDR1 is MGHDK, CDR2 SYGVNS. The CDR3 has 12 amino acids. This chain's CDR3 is CASRNRGTEAFF. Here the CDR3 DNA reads TGTGCCAGCAGGAACAGGGGTACTGAAGCTTTCTTT.

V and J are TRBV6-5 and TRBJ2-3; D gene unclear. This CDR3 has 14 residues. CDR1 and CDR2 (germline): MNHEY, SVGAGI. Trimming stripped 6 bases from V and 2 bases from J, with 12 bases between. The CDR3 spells CASSIWRDTDTQYF. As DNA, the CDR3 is TGTGCCAGCAGCATTTGGAGAGACACAGATACGCAGTATTTT.

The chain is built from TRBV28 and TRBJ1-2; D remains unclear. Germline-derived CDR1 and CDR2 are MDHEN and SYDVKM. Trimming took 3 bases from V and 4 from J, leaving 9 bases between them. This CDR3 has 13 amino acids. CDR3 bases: TGTGCCAGCAGTTTCAAGGCGGGCTATGGCTACACCTTC. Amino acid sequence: CASSFKAGYGYTF.

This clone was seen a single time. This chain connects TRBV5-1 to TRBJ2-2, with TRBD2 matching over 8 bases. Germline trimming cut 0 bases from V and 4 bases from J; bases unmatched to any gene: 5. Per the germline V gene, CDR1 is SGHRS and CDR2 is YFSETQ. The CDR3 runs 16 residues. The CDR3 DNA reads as TGCGCCAGCAGCTTGGCGGCGACTAGCGTCACCGGGGAGCTGTTTTTT. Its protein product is CASSLAATSVTGELFF.

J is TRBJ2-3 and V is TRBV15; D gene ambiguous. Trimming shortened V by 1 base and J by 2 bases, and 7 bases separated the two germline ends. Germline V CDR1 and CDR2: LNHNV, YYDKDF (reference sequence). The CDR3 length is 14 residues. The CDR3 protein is CATSRGDYTDTQYF. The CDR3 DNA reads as TGTGCCACCAGCAGAGGAGATTACACAGATACGCAGTATTTT. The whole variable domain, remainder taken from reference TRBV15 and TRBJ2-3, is DAMVIQNPRYQVTQFGKPVTLSCSQTLNHNVMYWYQQKSSQAPKLLFHYYDKDFNNEADTPDNFQSRRPNTSFCFLDIRSPGLGDTAMYLCATSRGDYTDTQYFGPGTRLTVL.

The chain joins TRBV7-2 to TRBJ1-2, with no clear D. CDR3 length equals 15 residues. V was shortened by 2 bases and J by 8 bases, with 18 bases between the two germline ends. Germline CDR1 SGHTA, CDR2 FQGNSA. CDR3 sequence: CASSLKYQSTEGYTF. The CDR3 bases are TGTGCCAGCAGCTTAAAATATCAGAGTACAGAAGGCTACACCTTC.

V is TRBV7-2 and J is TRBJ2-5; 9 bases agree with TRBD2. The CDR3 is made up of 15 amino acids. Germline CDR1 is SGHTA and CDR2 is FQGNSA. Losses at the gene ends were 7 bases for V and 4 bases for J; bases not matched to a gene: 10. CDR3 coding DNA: TGTGCCAGCATGACCCAAGCGGGGGGTATAGAGACCCAGTACTTC. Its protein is CASMTQAGGIETQYF.

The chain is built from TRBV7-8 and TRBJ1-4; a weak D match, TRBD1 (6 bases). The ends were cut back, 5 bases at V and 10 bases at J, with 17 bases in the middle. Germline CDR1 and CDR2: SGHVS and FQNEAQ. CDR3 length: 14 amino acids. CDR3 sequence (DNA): TGTGCCAGCAGCCCCAGGGGCCGGGATGGAAAACTGTTTTTT. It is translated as CASSPRGRDGKLFF.

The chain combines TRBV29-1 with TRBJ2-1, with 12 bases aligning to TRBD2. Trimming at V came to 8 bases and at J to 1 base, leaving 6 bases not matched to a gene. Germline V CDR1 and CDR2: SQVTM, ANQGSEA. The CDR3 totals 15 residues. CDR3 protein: CSSGLAGTSYNEQFF. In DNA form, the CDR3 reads TGCAGCTCCGGACTAGCGGGGACGTCCTACAATGAGCAGTTCTTC.

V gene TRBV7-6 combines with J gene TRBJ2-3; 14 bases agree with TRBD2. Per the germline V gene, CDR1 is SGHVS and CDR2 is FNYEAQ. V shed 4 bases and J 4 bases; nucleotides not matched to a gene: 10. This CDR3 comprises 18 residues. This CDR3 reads CASSSGLAGGRRADTQYF. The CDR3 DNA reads TGTGCCAGCAGCTCCGGACTAGCGGGGGGCAGGAGGGCAGATACGCAGTATTTT. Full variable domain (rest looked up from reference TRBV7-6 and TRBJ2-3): GAGVSQSPRYKVTKRGQDVALRCDPISGHVSLYWYRQALGQGPEFLTYFNYEAQQDKSGLPNDRFSAERPEGSISTLTIQRTEQRDSAMYRCASSSGLAGGRRADTQYFGPGTRLTVL.

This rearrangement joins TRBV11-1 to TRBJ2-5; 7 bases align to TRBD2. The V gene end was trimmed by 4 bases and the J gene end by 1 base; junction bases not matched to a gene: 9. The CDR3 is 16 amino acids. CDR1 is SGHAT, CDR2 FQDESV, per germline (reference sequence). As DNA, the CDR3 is TGTGCCAGCAGCTCCCCACTAGCGCTAAGCCAAGAGACCCAGTACTTC. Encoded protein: CASSSPLALSQETQYF.

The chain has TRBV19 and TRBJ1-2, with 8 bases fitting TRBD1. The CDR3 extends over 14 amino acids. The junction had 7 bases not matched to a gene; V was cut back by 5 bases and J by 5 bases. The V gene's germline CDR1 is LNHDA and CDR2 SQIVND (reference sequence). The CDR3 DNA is TGTGCCAGTAGTGGGACAGGTTGGTCATATGGCTACACCTTC. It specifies CASSGTGWSYGYTF.

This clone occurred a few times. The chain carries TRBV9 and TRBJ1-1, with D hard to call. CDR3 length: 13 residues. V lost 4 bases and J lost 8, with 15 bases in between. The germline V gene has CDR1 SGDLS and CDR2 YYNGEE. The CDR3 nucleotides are TGTGCCAGCAGCATCACCTGGGAGCGGGAAGCTTTCTTT. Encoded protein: CASSITWEREAFF.

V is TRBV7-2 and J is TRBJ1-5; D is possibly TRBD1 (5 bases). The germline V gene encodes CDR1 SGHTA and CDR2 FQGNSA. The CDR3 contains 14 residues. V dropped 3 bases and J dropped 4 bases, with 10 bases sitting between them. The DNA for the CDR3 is TGTGCCAGCAGCTTGGGACTTCAGAATCAGCCCCAGCATTTT. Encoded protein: CASSLGLQNQPQHF.

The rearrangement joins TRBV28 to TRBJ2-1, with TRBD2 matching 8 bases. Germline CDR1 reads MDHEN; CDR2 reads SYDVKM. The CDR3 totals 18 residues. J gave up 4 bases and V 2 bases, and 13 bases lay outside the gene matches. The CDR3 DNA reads TGTGCCAGCAGTTTAAGGGCCAGCGGGGGCGGGTTTTACAATGAGCAGTTCTTC. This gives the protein CASSLRASGGGFYNEQFF. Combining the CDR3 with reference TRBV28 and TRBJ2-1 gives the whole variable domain DVKVTQSSRYLVKRTGEKVFLECVQDMDHENMFWYRQDPGLGLRLIYFSYDVKMKEKGDIPEGYSVSREKKERFSLILESASTNQTSMYLCASSLRASGGGFYNEQFFGPGTRLTVL.

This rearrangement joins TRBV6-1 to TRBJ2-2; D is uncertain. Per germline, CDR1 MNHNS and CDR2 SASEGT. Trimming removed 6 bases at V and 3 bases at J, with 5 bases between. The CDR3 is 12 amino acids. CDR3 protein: CASRRDTGELFF. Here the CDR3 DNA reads TGTGCCAGCAGACGGGACACCGGGGAGCTGTTTTTT.